This T cell receptor (beta chain) originates from a study of radiation and T cells in renal cell carcinoma. The CDR3 consists of 14 residues. With 1 base removed from V and 10 bases from J, the gap between germline ends came to 16 bases. In germline, CDR1 is LGHNA, CDR2 YNFKEQ. Time point in this sample: baseline pretreatment blood. The treatment was: 15 Gy SBRT to primary tumor, nephrectomy 4 weeks later. Measured with immunoSEQ multiplex PCR; TCRdb has only the in-frame clones, and not every one. This table holds about 59,000 clones, over 70% found once. The sequence was obtained from a man aged 60-69 years with renal cell carcinoma. The chain has TRBV4-2 and TRBJ1-1; D might be TRBD1 (5 bases). Sample: blood, taken from a patient whose treatment included radiotherapy and nephrectomy. This chain's CDR3 is CASSQGGQGTSAFF. The CDR3 bases are TGTGCCAGCAGCCAAGGGGGTCAGGGTACGTCAGCTTTCTTT.